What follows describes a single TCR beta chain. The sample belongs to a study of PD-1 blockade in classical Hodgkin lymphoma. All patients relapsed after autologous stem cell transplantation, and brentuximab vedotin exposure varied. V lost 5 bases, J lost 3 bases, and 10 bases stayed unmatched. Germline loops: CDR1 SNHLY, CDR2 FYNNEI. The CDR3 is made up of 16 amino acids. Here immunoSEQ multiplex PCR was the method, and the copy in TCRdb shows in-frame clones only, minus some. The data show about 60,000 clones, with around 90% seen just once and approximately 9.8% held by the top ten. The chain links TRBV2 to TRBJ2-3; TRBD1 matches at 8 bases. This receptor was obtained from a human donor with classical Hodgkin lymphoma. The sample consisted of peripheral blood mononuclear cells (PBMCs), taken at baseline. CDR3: CASSSGQGAWTDTQYF. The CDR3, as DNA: TGTGCCAGCAGTTCCGGACAGGGAGCTTGGACAGATACGCAGTATTTT.